One sample yielded the 14 T cell receptor beta chains listed below, sequenced in a study of low-dose radiotherapy and immunotherapy resistance in tumors. Time point denoted: after trial treatment. Treatment in this sample: LDRT plus nivolumab, ipilimumab, low-dose cyclophosphamide and aspirin (RACIN trial). TCR amplification used roughly 20 PCR cycles, a constant-region primer and a V-primer adapter. TCRdb independently ran MiXCR on the reads; one entry per CDR3 protein. Among roughly 50,000 distinct CDR3 sequences listed, approximately 35% were seen once. The sequencing used PBMCs, collected after low-dose radiotherapy plus immunotherapy. The receptor set was obtained from a male donor with rectosigmoid adenocarcinoma.

The CDR3 here is CANFGAGDNTGELFF. DNA of the CDR3: TGTGCCAACTTCGGCGCAGGCGATAACACCGGGGAGCTGTTTTTT. The chain recombines TRBV7-9 with TRBJ2-2, with D unresolved. Germline V gene lookup returns CDR1 SEHNR and CDR2 FQNEAQ (reference sequence). V dropped 10 bases and J dropped 2 bases, with 17 bases sitting between them. The CDR3 length is 15 residues. Full variable domain (rest looked up from reference TRBV7-9 and TRBJ2-2): DTGVSQNPRHKITKRGQNVTFRCDPISEHNRLYWYRQTLGQGPEFLTYFQNEAQLEKSRLLSDRFSAERPKGSFSTLEIQRTEQGDSAMYLCANFGAGDNTGELFFGEGSRLTVL.

This clonotype was detected a few times. The chain carries TRBV5-1 and TRBJ2-2; tentatively, D is TRBD1 (6 bases). V lost 4 bases and J 2 bases, leaving 9 bases between the germline ends. The CDR3 is 14 amino acids. CDR1 SGHRS and CDR2 YFSETQ come from the germline V gene. Here the CDR3 DNA reads TGCGCCAGCAGCCCGGGGACAAACACCGGGGAGCTGTTTTTT. Translating gives CASSPGTNTGELFF.

This clonotype came up many times. The chain is built from TRBV29-1 and TRBJ2-5; either TRBD1 or TRBD2 may fit D (6 bases each). Deletions cut 5 bases from V and 8 bases from J, with 18 bases between. From germline, CDR1 is SQVTM and CDR2 ANQGSEA. This CDR3 region has 13 residues. CDR3 residues: CSVREGGRSTQYF. CDR3 nucleotides: TGCAGCGTTCGCGAGGGGGGCCGTAGCACCCAGTACTTC.

This clonotype appeared a single time. Because the CDR3's place on the DNA is in doubt, the DNA is left out and the CDR3 is given as listed by TCRdb. V and J are TRBV28 and TRBJ1-4; TRBD1 is the table's D call and was not checked against the DNA. The CDR3 is made up of 14 amino acids, end residues included. The germline CDR1 and CDR2 sequences are MDHEN and SYDVKM. The CDR3 loop reads CASKGTGGEKLFFF.

This clonotype was picked up a small number of times. The J gene is TRBJ2-3, the V gene TRBV5-1; TRBD2 agrees at 13 bases. Germline V gene sequence: CDR1 SGHRS, CDR2 YFSETQ. The CDR3 extends over 21 amino acids. The V segment lost 1 base and the J segment 5 bases; nucleotides outside the gene matches: 19. CDR3 in amino acids: CASSLRTGSRVGLAGVDTQYF. The CDR3 bases are TGCGCCAGCAGCTTGCGGACAGGGTCTAGAGTCGGACTAGCGGGAGTAGATACGCAGTATTTT.

This clonotype was detected only a few times. V usage is TRBV13 and J usage is TRBJ1-2, with D possibly TRBD1 on 5 matching bases. CDR3 length equals 14 residues. Germline V CDR1 and CDR2: PRHDT, FYEKMQ (reference sequence). V lost 5 bases and J 0 bases, leaving 10 bases between the germline ends. CDR3 in DNA: TGTGCCAGCAGCGAGCGGGGGGCTAACTATGGCTACACCTTC. This encodes CASSERGANYGYTF.

Many counts were recorded for this clonotype. This chain links TRBV7-2 with TRBJ2-5, with no clear D. Per the germline V gene, CDR1 is SGHTA and CDR2 is FQGNSA. Trimming removed 0 bases from V and 1 base from J, with 3 bases in between. The CDR3 is made up of 13 amino acids. In nucleotides, the CDR3 is TGTGCCAGCAGCTTAGCGGCCCAAGAGACCCAGTACTTC. It encodes CASSLAAQETQYF.

This clonotype was detected ten times or more. The CDR3 loop is CASSQELASGSSYNEQFF. The CDR3 DNA reads TGCGCCAGCAGCCAAGAGTTAGCTAGCGGGAGCTCCTACAATGAGCAGTTCTTC. The V call is TRBV4-1, the J call TRBJ2-1; 10 positions match TRBD2. The ends lost 0 bases at V and 0 bases at J; junction bases unmatched: 5. This CDR3 comprises 18 residues. Germline V gene data show CDR1 as MGHRA and CDR2 as YSYEKL.

In this sample, this clonotype turned up many times. The rearrangement links TRBV18 to TRBJ2-5; no clear D gene. CDR3 length: 13 amino acids. Trimming left V 5 bases short and J 0 bases short, with 7 bases between. Germline lookup yields CDR1 KGHSH and CDR2 LQKENI. The CDR3 sequence: CASSTIDQETQYF. The CDR3 bases are TGTGCCAGCTCAACAATAGACCAAGAGACCCAGTACTTC.

On this clonotype itself: This may be a read error, as it is one base from a much larger clone. The chain has TRBV20-1 and TRBJ2-7, with 11 bases fitting TRBD2. From germline, CDR1 is DFQATT and CDR2 SNEGSKA (reference sequence). V dropped 3 bases and J dropped 7; count of bases not matched to a gene: 8. The CDR3 sequence is 14 residues long. DNA of the CDR3: TGCAGTGCTAGCATAGCGGGGGGGTACAATGAGCAGTACTTC. This gives the protein CSASIAGGYNEQYF.

The sample holds a few counts of this clonotype. A single base is all that separates this from a far larger clone, so a read error is likely. The rearrangement links TRBV28 to TRBJ2-1, with 10 nucleotides matching TRBD2. CDR1 is MDHEN, CDR2 SYDVKM, per germline. This CDR3 is built from 16 residues. Trimming at V came to 7 bases and at J to 10 bases, leaving 16 bases not matched to a gene. In DNA, the CDR3 is TGTGCCAGCACCGAGACTAGCGGGCCCGGCTCCTACGAGCAGTTCTTC. This encodes CASTETSGPGSYEQFF.

This clonotype was found many times. The genes are TRBV7-2 and TRBJ2-1; TRBD2 aligns across 9 bases. There are 15 residues in the CDR3. Germline CDR1 reads SGHTA; CDR2 reads FQGNSA. V trimming: 0 bases; J trimming: 6 bases; junction bases outside the gene matches: 3. CDR3 nucleotide sequence: TGTGCCAGCAGCTTAGCTAGCGGGAGACTCAATGAGCAGTTCTTC. Its protein is CASSLASGRLNEQFF.

In this sample, this clonotype turned up many times. Possible read error: a much larger clone is one base away. The V gene is TRBV6-5, the J gene TRBJ2-5; 7 bases agree with TRBD1. Germline V gives CDR1 MNHEY, CDR2 SVGAGI. The CDR3 is made up of 14 amino acids. This chain's CDR3 is CASSYRGHQGTQYF. CDR3 in DNA: TGTGCCAGCAGTTACAGGGGGCACCAAGGGACCCAGTACTTC.

Points on this clonotype: A read error likely explains this, since a far larger clone differs by one base. CDR3 sequence: CASSLLGRRATGELFF. DNA for the CDR3: TGTGCCAGCAGTTTACTTGGGCGGCGCGCCACCGGGGAGCTGTTTTTT. The rearrangement joins TRBV6-2 or TRBV6-3 to TRBJ2-2; D call uncertain. V lost 4 bases and J lost 4, with 16 bases in between. The germline CDR1 and CDR2 sequences are MNHEY and SVGEGT. This CDR3 comprises 16 residues.